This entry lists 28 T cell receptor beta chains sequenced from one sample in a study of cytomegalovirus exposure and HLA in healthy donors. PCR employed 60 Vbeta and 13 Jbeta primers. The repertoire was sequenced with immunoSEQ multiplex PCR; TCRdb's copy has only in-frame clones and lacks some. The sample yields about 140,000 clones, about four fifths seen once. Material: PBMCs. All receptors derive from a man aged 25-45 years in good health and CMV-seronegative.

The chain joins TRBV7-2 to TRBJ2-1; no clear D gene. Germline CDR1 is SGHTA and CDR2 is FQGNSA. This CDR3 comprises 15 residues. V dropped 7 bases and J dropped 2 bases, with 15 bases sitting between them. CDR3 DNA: TGTGCCAGCACCCTTCAGGCAGGAACCTACAATGAGCAGTTCTTC. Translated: CASTLQAGTYNEQFF.

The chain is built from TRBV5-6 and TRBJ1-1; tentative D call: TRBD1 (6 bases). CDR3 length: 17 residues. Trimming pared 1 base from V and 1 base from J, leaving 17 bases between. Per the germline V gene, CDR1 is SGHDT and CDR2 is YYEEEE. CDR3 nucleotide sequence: TGTGCCAGCAGCTTGTGGGGGCGCCGGCTGCAGAACACTGAAGCTTTCTTT. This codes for CASSLWGRRLQNTEAFF. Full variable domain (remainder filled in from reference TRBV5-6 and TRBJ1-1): DAGVTQSPTHLIKTRGQQVTLRCSPKSGHDTVSWYQQALGQGPQFIFQYYEEEERQRGNFPDRFSGHQFPNYSSELNVNALLLGDSALYLCASSLWGRRLQNTEAFFGQGTRLTVV.

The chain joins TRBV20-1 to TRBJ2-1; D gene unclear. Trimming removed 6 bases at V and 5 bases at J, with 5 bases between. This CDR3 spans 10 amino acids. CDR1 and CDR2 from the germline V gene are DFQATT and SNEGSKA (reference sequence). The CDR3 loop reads CSARDNEQFF. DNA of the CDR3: TGCAGTGCCCGGGACAATGAGCAGTTCTTC.

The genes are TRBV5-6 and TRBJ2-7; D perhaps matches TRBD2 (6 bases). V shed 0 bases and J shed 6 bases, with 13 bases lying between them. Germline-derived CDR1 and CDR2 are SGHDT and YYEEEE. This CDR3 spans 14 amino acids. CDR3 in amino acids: CASSLGLRGGEQYF. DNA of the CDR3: TGTGCCAGCAGCTTGGGATTGCGGGGAGGCGAGCAGTACTTC.

The CDR3 DNA is TGTGCCAGCAGTTTACTAACCGGGACAGGGGCCTACGAGCAGTACTTC. It is translated as CASSLLTGTGAYEQYF. J is TRBJ2-7 and V is TRBV28; 10 nucleotides agree with TRBD1. Trimming took 2 bases from V and 2 from J; bases not matched to a gene: 6. Germline CDR1 reads MDHEN; CDR2 reads SYDVKM. The CDR3 runs 16 residues.

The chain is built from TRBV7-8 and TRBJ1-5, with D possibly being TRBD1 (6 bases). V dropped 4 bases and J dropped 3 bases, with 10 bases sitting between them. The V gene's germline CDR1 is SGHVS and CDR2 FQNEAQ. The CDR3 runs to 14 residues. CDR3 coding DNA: TGTGCCAGCAGCTCCCGGGACAACAATCAGCCCCAGCATTTT. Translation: CASSSRDNNQPQHF.

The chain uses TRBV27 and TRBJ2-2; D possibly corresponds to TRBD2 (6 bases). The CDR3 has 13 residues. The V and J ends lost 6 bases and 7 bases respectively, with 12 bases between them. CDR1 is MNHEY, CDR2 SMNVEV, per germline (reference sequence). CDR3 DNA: TGTGCCAGCAGCCTGCGGGGCGGCGGGGAGCTGTTTTTT. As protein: CASSLRGGGELFF.

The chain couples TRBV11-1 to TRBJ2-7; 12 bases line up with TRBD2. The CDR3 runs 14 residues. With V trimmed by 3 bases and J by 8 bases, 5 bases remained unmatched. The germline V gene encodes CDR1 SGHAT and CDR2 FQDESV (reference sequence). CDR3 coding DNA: TGTGCCAGCAGCTTGGAGACTAGCGGGAGTCAGCAGTACTTC. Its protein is CASSLETSGSQQYF.

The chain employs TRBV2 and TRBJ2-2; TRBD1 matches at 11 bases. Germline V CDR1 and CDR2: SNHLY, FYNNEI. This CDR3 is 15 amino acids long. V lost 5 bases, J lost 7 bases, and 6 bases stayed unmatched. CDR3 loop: CASSSRTGGVGELFF. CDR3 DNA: TGTGCCAGCAGTTCAAGGACAGGGGGCGTCGGGGAGCTGTTTTTT. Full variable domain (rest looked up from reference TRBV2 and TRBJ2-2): EPEVTQTPSHQVTQMGQEVILRCVPISNHLYFYWYRQILGQKVEFLVSFYNNEISEKSEIFDDQFSVERPDGSNFTLKIRSTKLEDSAMYFCASSSRTGGVGELFFGEGSRLTVL.

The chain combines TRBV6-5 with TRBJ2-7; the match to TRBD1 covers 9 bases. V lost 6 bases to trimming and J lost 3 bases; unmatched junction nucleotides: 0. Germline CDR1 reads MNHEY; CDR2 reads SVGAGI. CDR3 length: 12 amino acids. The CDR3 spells CASRGQGYEQYF. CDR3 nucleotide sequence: TGTGCCAGCAGGGGACAGGGCTACGAGCAGTACTTC.

As DNA, the CDR3 is TGCGCCAGCAGCTTGGCCGGACAGAACTATGGCTACACCTTC. Translated: CASSLAGQNYGYTF. V usage is TRBV5-1 and J usage is TRBJ1-2; D is perhaps TRBD1 (6 bases). Germline lookup yields CDR1 SGHRS and CDR2 YFSETQ. The CDR3 runs 14 residues. V was clipped by 0 bases and J by 2 bases, with 8 bases between them.

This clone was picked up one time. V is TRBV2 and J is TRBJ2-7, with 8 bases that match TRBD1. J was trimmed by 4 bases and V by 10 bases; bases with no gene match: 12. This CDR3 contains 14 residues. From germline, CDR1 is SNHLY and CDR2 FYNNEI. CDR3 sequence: CATLRDRGSYEQYF. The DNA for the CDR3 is TGTGCCACCCTCCGCGACAGGGGCTCGTACGAGCAGTACTTC.

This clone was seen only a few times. This chain's CDR3 is CASSPGQGFSTNEKLFF. CDR3 DNA: TGTGCCAGCAGTCCGGGACAGGGATTCTCCACTAATGAAAAACTGTTTTTT. This chain joins TRBV2 and TRBJ1-4, with 9 bases fitting TRBD1. The CDR3 covers 17 residues. Looked up from germline, CDR1 is SNHLY and CDR2 is FYNNEI. V lost 5 bases and J lost 2; bases outside the gene matches: 9.

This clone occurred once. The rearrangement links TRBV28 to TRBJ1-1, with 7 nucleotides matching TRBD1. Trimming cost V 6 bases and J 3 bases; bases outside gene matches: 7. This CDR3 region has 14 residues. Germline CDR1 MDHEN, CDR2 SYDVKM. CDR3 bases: TGTGCCAGCAGCCAAGGGGGCCTGGACACTGAAGCTTTCTTT. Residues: CASSQGGLDTEAFF.

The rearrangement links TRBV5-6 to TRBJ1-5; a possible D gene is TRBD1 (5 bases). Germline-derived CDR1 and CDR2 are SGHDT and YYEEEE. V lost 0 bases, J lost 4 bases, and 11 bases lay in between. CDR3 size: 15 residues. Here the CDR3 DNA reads TGTGCCAGCAGCTTGGGGGGCAGACGAAATCAGCCCCAGCATTTT. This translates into CASSLGGRRNQPQHF.

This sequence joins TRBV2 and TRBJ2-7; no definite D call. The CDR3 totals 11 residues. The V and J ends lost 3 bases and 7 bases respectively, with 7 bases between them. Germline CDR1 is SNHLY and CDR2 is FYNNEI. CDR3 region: CASSEMREQYF. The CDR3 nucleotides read TGTGCCAGCAGTGAGATGAGGGAGCAGTACTTC.

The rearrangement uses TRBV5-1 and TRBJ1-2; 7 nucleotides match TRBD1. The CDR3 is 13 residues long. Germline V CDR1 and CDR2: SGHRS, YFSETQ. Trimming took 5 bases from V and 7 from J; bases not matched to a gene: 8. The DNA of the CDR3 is TGCGCCAGCAGTCTTACAGGGGACCCTGGCTACACCTTC. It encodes CASSLTGDPGYTF.

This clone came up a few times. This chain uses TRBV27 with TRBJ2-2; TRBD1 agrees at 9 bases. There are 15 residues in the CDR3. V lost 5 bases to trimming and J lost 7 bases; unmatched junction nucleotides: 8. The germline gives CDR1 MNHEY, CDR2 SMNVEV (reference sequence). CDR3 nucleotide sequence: TGTGCCAGCAGTACCGGACAGGGGCGCGTCGGGGAGCTGTTTTTT. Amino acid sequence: CASSTGQGRVGELFF.

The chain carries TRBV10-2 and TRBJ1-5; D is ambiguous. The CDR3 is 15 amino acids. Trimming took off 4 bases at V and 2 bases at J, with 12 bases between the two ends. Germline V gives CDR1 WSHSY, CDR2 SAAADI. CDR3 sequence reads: CASSVRVGGNQPQHF. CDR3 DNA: TGCGCCAGCAGTGTAAGGGTCGGGGGCAATCAGCCCCAGCATTTT.

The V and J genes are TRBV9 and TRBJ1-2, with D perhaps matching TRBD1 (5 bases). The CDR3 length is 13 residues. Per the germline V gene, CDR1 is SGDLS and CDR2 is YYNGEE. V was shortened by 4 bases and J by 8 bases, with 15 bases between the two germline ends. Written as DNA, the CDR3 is TGTGCCAGCAGCCCCATCGCAGGGCTCGGCTACACCTTC. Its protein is CASSPIAGLGYTF.

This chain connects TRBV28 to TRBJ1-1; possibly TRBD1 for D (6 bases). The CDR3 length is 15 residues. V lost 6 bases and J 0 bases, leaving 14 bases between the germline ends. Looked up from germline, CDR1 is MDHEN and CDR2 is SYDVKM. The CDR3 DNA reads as TGTGCCAGCAGCCAGAGGACAGTCGTGAACACTGAAGCTTTCTTT. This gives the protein CASSQRTVVNTEAFF.

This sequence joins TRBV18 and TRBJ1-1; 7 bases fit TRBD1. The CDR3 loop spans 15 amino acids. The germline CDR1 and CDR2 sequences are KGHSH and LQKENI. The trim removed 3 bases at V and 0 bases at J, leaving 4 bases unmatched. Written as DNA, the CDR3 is TGTGCCAGCTCACCTCGACAGGGCATGAACACTGAAGCTTTCTTT. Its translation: CASSPRQGMNTEAFF.

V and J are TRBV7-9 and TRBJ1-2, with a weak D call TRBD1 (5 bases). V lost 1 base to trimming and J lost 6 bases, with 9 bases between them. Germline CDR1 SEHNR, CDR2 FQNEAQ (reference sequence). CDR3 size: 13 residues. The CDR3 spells CASSLGGGDGYTF. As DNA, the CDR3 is TGTGCCAGCAGCTTAGGGGGGGGAGATGGCTACACCTTC.

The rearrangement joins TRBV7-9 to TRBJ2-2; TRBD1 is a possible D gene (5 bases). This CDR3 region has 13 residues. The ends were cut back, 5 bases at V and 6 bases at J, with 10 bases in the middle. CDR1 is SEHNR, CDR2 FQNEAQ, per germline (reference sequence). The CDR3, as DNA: TGTGCCAGCAGCCCTAGGGGCGCCGGGGAGCTGTTTTTT. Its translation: CASSPRGAGELFF.

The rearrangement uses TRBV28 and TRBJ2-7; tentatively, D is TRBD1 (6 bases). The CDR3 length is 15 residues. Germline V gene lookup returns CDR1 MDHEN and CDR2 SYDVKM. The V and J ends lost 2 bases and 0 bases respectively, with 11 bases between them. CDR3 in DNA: TGTGCCAGCAGTTTAGAGGGACAATTCTCCTACGAGCAGTACTTC. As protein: CASSLEGQFSYEQYF.

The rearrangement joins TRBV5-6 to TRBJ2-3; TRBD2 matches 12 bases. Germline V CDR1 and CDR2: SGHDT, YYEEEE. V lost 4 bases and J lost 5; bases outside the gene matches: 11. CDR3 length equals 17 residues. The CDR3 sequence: CASSVPTSGSARDTQYF. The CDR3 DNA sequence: TGTGCCAGCAGCGTGCCGACTAGCGGGAGTGCAAGAGATACGCAGTATTTT.

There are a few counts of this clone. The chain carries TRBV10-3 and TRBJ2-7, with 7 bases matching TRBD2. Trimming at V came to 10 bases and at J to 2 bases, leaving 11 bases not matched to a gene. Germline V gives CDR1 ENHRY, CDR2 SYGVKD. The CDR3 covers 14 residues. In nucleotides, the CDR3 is TGTGCCAACCGTCCCCGGGAGGACACCTACGAGCAGTACTTC. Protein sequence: CANRPREDTYEQYF.

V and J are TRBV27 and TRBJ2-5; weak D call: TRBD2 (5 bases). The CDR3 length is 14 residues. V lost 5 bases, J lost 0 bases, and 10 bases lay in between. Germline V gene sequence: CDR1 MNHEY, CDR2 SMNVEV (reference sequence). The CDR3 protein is CASSPRGNQETQYF. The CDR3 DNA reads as TGTGCCAGCAGTCCTCGGGGAAACCAAGAGACCCAGTACTTC.